What follows is one T cell receptor beta chain and its context. This entry belongs to a study of blood T cell repertoires in COVID-19. Study in general: Sites across the United States, Italy and Spain contributed samples from acute and convalescent COVID-19. PBMCs, B-cell-depleted T cells, or T cells were the source of the cDNA or gDNA that made up the material.

This CDR3 comprises 14 residues. The germline V gene has CDR1 SGHRS and CDR2 YFSETQ. The ends were cut back, 1 base at V and 2 bases at J, with 10 bases in the middle. As handled by the study authors: For nucleated cells, counts were estimated from reference gene primer amplification. Assay used: immunoSEQ multiplex PCR; TCRdb lists only in-frame clones, some missing. V, J and clone size reflect that table, while D and trimming were determined from the DNA. This table holds hundreds of thousands of clones, around 86% found once. Living in about two dozen US areas, the participants were between roughly 18 and 90 years of age.

V is TRBV5-1 and J is TRBJ2-7; a possible D gene is TRBD2 (5 bases). The TCR comes from a woman aged 40 to 50 with acute COVID-19. The source material was PBMCs or T cells enriched from blood (not recorded which). CDR3 loop: CASSLLGAPYEQYF. DNA for the CDR3: TGCGCCAGCAGCTTGTTGGGAGCCCCCTACGAGCAGTACTTC.